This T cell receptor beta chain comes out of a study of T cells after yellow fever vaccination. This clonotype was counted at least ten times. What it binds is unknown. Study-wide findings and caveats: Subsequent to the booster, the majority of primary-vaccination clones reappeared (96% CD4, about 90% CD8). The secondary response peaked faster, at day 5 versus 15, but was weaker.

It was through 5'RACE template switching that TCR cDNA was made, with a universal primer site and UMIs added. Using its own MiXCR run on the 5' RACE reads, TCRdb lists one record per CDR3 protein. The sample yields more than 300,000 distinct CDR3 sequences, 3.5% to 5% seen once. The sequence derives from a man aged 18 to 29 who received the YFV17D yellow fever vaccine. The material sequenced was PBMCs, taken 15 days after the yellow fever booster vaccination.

The CDR3 loop reads CASRPLKGQGALANYGYTF. The CDR3 DNA sequence: TGTGCCAGCAGACCCTTAAAGGGGCAGGGTGCCCTAGCTAACTATGGCTACACCTTC. The genes are TRBV27 and TRBJ1-2; maybe TRBD1 (5 bases). The CDR3 runs 19 residues. With 6 bases removed from V and 0 bases from J, the gap between germline ends came to 26 bases. From germline, CDR1 is MNHEY and CDR2 SMNVEV (reference sequence).